These 25 T cell receptor beta chains were all obtained from the same sample, sequenced in a study of T cells in Graves' hyperthyroidism and ophthalmopathy. Amplified TCR beta CDR3 regions came from RNA transcripts. HTBI primers were used for first-round RT-PCR of the TCR CDR3. One entry per CDR3 protein results from TCRdb running MiXCR on the multiplex PCR reads. Found here are hundreds of thousands of distinct CDR3 sequences, around 14% of them singletons; the top ten hold approximately 5.7%. The sequenced sample was blood. The receptors come from a woman in her 30s with Graves' hyperthyroidism that later progressed to Graves' ophthalmopathy.

Written as DNA, the CDR3 is TGTGCCTGGAGTGTAGGAAGCGGGAGCACAGATACGCAGTATTTT. The encoded protein is CAWSVGSGSTDTQYF. V is TRBV30 and J is TRBJ2-3; D may be TRBD2 (6 bases). This CDR3 comprises 15 residues. The V gene lost 0 bases and the J gene lost 0 bases, with 10 bases spanning the gap. In germline, CDR1 is GTSNPN, CDR2 SVGIG (reference sequence).

This clonotype was counted a few times. This chain links TRBV15 with TRBJ2-7, with D uncertain. From germline, CDR1 is LNHNV and CDR2 YYDKDF (reference sequence). The CDR3 totals 13 residues. V gave up 0 bases and J gave up 3 bases, with 6 bases separating them. CDR3 DNA: TGTGCCACCAGCAGAGAATCGGTCTACGAGCAGTACTTC. Translating gives CATSRESVYEQYF.

The genes are TRBV7-6 and TRBJ2-2; TRBD1 matches 7 bases. Trimming at V came to 1 base and at J to 5 bases, leaving 4 bases not matched to a gene. This CDR3 spans 15 amino acids. Germline-derived CDR1 and CDR2 are SGHVS and FNYEAQ. CDR3 in amino acids: CASSLEPQGTGELFF. The CDR3 coding sequence is TGTGCCAGCAGCTTAGAACCACAGGGGACCGGGGAGCTGTTTTTT.

To note about this clonotype: Germline is not matched at one junction end, which may reflect a read error. The rearrangement joins TRBV30 to TRBJ2-2; 7 positions agree with TRBD2. The CDR3 has 13 amino acids. Germline-derived CDR1 and CDR2 are GTSNPN and SVGIG (reference sequence). The CDR3 spells CARMRGLGGGLFF. The DNA of the CDR3 is TGTGCCCGCATGCGCGGATTAGGCGGGGGGCTGTTTTTT.

V is TRBV29-1 and J is TRBJ1-1, with D possibly being TRBD1 (5 bases). V was clipped by 7 bases and J by 6 bases, with 15 bases between them. Per germline, CDR1 SQVTM and CDR2 ANQGSEA. The CDR3 runs 12 residues. CDR3 coding DNA: TGCAGCGCCGCGGGGGGGAGTGCTGAAGCTTTCTTT. As protein: CSAAGGSAEAFF.

The rearrangement uses TRBV25-1 and TRBJ1-1, with D possibly matching TRBD1 (5 bases). This CDR3 contains 12 residues. Germline CDR1 MGHDK, CDR2 SYGVNS. Between the trimmed V and J ends, which lost 4 bases and 7 bases, there was a span of 10 bases. In DNA, the CDR3 is TGTGCCAGCAGTGGTCGGAGGGGTGAAGCTTTCTTT. It codes for CASSGRRGEAFF.

This clonotype turned up a few times. The V call is TRBV6-2 or TRBV6-3, the J call TRBJ1-2; 7 bases agree with TRBD1. With V trimmed by 7 bases and J by 8 bases, 13 bases remained unmatched. The CDR3 is 14 amino acids. Germline-derived CDR1 and CDR2 are MNHEY and SVGEGT. CDR3 in DNA: TGTGCCAGCAAGGGGGAGGGACAGCATCGAGGCTACACCTTC. It translates to CASKGEGQHRGYTF.

This clonotype has a handful of counts. The rearrangement joins TRBV6-1 to TRBJ1-3; D call uncertain. This CDR3 is 14 amino acids long. V was trimmed by 1 base and J by 4 bases, leaving 8 bases between them. Germline CDR1 MNHNS, CDR2 SASEGT. CDR3 DNA sequence: TGTGCCAGCAGTGAAGTCGGTGCAGGAAACACCATATATTTT. This codes for CASSEVGAGNTIYF.

This clonotype was detected many times. This chain links TRBV7-2 with TRBJ2-7; D possibly uses TRBD1 or TRBD2 (5 bases each). Germline values: CDR1 SGHTA, CDR2 FQGNSA. The CDR3 runs to 15 residues. V lost 2 bases and J 5 bases, leaving 16 bases between the germline ends. The CDR3 is CASSLTGPDIDEQYF. The DNA of the CDR3 is TGTGCCAGCAGCTTAACGGGACCGGACATCGACGAGCAGTACTTC.

The sample holds many counts of this clonotype. The chain combines TRBV24-1 with TRBJ2-1; tentative D call: TRBD1 (5 bases). V lost 5 bases to trimming and J lost 9 bases, with 13 bases between them. Germline CDR1 is KGHDR and CDR2 is SFDVKD. This CDR3 is 13 amino acids long. CDR3 coding DNA: TGTGCCACCAGTGGGACACCTCGAAGTGAGCAGTTCTTC. Translated: CATSGTPRSEQFF.

In this sample, this clonotype turned up a few times. This chain links TRBV4-1 with TRBJ1-1; 8 bases are shared with TRBD1. This CDR3 is 16 amino acids long. Germline lookup yields CDR1 MGHRA and CDR2 YSYEKL. V lost 3 bases and J lost 6; bases outside the gene matches: 12. The CDR3 DNA reads TGCGCCAGCAGCCAGCGACAGGGGCTTCTAGACGCTGAAGCTTTCTTT. Encoded protein: CASSQRQGLLDAEAFF.

This clonotype was recorded at least ten times. The gene calls are TRBV29-1 and TRBJ2-7, with TRBD1 matching over 12 bases. Losses at the gene ends were 6 bases for V and 3 bases for J; bases not matched to a gene: 12. Per the germline V gene, CDR1 is SQVTM and CDR2 is ANQGSEA. This CDR3 comprises 16 residues. For the CDR3, the DNA is TGCAGCGTCTCCGGGACAGGGGGCGCGACCAGCTACGAGCAGTACTTC. Translating it yields CSVSGTGGATSYEQYF.

The table lists this clonotype with many counts. This rearrangement joins TRBV27 to TRBJ2-5; D possibly matches TRBD1 or TRBD2 (5 bases each). The ends were cut back, 5 bases at V and 4 bases at J, with 14 bases in the middle. CDR3 size: 14 residues. Germline lookup yields CDR1 MNHEY and CDR2 SMNVEV (reference sequence). The CDR3 nucleotides are TGTGCCAGCAGTCTGGGACCAGGATTAGAGACCCAGTACTTC. Translating gives CASSLGPGLETQYF.

This clonotype was picked up many times. CDR3 sequence reads: CASSPAVGGGRRNEQFF. CDR3 DNA sequence: TGTGCCAGCAGTCCGGCCGTCGGGGGGGGGAGGAGAAATGAGCAGTTCTTC. This rearrangement joins TRBV6-1 to TRBJ2-1; 8 nucleotides agree with TRBD2. The CDR3 runs 17 residues. The germline V gene has CDR1 MNHNS and CDR2 SASEGT. The trim removed 5 bases at V and 7 bases at J, leaving 16 bases unmatched.

The rearrangement links TRBV7-9 to TRBJ2-1; 12 nucleotides align to TRBD2. This CDR3 has 16 residues. Germline V CDR1 and CDR2: SEHNR, FQNEAQ (reference sequence). V trimming: 8 bases; J trimming: 4 bases; junction bases outside the gene matches: 9. The CDR3 sequence: CASGLPGTSGYNEQFF. For the CDR3, the DNA is TGTGCCAGCGGCCTACCTGGGACTAGCGGGTACAATGAGCAGTTCTTC.

This clonotype was seen many times. This rearrangement joins TRBV6-2 or TRBV6-3 to TRBJ2-7; D unclear. The CDR3 is 13 amino acids. V lost 7 bases to trimming and J lost 8 bases, with 18 bases between them. Germline assignment: CDR1 MNHEY and CDR2 SVGEGT. The CDR3 DNA reads TGTGCCAGCACTGAACGATACTTTCTTCAGCAGTACTTC. Its translation: CASTERYFLQQYF.

This clonotype was observed a handful of times. V and J are TRBV12-3 or TRBV12-4 and TRBJ1-2; possible D gene TRBD1, 6 bases. CDR3 length equals 16 residues. V dropped 5 bases and J dropped 4 bases, with 20 bases sitting between them. The CDR3, as DNA: TGTGCCAGCAGTCTCGTACGGACAGCTGGCGGCTATGGCTACACCTTC. As protein: CASSLVRTAGGYGYTF.

This clonotype was detected many times. The rearrangement joins TRBV3-1 to TRBJ1-3; 7 bases fit TRBD1. J was trimmed by 11 bases and V by 4 bases; bases with no gene match: 5. The CDR3 is 12 residues long. Germline V lookup: CDR1 LGHDT, CDR2 YNNKEL (reference sequence). In nucleotides, the CDR3 is TGTGCCAGCAGCCTCGGGACAGATGCCATATATTTT. Protein sequence: CASSLGTDAIYF.

This chain connects TRBV20-1 to TRBJ1-3; D is perhaps TRBD1 (5 bases). CDR1 and CDR2 from the germline V gene are DFQATT and SNEGSKA (reference sequence). The germline V and J ends were trimmed by 6 bases and 2 bases, with 14 bases remaining between them. The CDR3 consists of 14 residues. The CDR3 sequence: CSAPAGGTGNTIYF. DNA for the CDR3: TGCAGTGCACCCGCCGGGGGAACTGGAAACACCATATATTTT.

This clonotype was counted between two and nine times. V usage is TRBV30 and J usage is TRBJ2-5; D uncertain. Deletions cut 3 bases from V and 5 bases from J, with 7 bases between. The CDR3 consists of 11 residues. In germline, CDR1 is GTSNPN, CDR2 SVGIG (reference sequence). In nucleotides, the CDR3 is TGTGCCTGGAGGGCCGGGGAGACCCAGTACTTC. Its protein is CAWRAGETQYF.

This clonotype came up a few times. The CDR3 protein is CATSSSNSGDIQYF. The CDR3 DNA sequence: TGTGCCACCTCTTCCTCCAACAGTGGGGACATTCAGTACTTC. This rearrangement joins TRBV24-1 to TRBJ2-4; D remains ambiguous. The CDR3 length is 14 residues. CDR1 and CDR2 (germline): KGHDR, SFDVKD. With 9 bases removed from V and 8 bases from J, the gap between germline ends came to 19 bases.

This clonotype was picked up many times. The rearrangement links TRBV12-3 or TRBV12-4 to TRBJ1-1; TRBD1 matches at 8 bases. The CDR3 has 18 amino acids. V dropped 2 bases and J dropped 2; count of bases not matched to a gene: 13. The CDR3 DNA follows: TGTGCCAGCAGTTTACTGGACAGGGCCTTCGGGGGAAACACTGAAGCTTTCTTT. As protein: CASSLLDRAFGGNTEAFF.

The rearrangement joins TRBV6-5 to TRBJ1-3, with 9 bases lining up with TRBD1. CDR3 length equals 16 residues. V dropped 2 bases and J dropped 1; count of bases not matched to a gene: 3. Germline lookup yields CDR1 MNHEY and CDR2 SVGAGI. In DNA, the CDR3 is TGTGCCAGCAGTTACCCCGGGACAGGGTCTGGAAACACCATATATTTT. Amino acid sequence: CASSYPGTGSGNTIYF.

As concerns this clonotype: This sequence may be a read error, since a much larger clone differs from it by one base. The chain links TRBV27 to TRBJ1-5; D not certain. Per the germline V gene, CDR1 is MNHEY and CDR2 is SMNVEV (reference sequence). The CDR3 covers 14 residues. V dropped 6 bases and J dropped 5 bases, with 14 bases sitting between them. CDR3 bases: TGTGCCAGCAGCTTGGGCGGGCGCGATCAGCCCCAGCATTTT. It translates to CASSLGGRDQPQHF.

This clonotype was counted at least ten times. The chain joins TRBV19 to TRBJ1-1, with TRBD1 matching over 7 bases. Germline values: CDR1 LNHDA, CDR2 SQIVND (reference sequence). The CDR3 sequence is 14 residues long. J lost 0 bases, V lost 3 bases, and 1 base had no gene match. The CDR3 bases are TGTGCCAGTAGTATGACAGGGATGAACACTGAAGCTTTCTTT. Protein sequence: CASSMTGMNTEAFF.